This passage covers 21 T cell receptor beta chains from one sample sequenced in a study of T cell changes during pregnancy in multiple sclerosis. Profiling relied on immunoSEQ multiplex PCR, and the TCRdb table lists in-frame clones only, not all of them. The profile shows about 54,000 clones, approximately 92% of them singletons. This material consisted of peripheral blood, taken after pregnancy. All receptors derive from a female donor in good health, enrolled as a control in a pregnancy study.

The gene calls are TRBV11-2 and TRBJ1-6, with 9 bases matching TRBD1. The CDR3 is made up of 19 amino acids. The germline gives CDR1 SGHAT, CDR2 FQNNGV. The V gene end was trimmed by 5 bases and the J gene end by 9 bases; junction bases not matched to a gene: 20. The chain's CDR3 is CASSRTDRGRQKRSSPLHF. The CDR3 region has the DNA TGTGCCAGCAGCCGCACGGACAGGGGCCGTCAAAAGAGGAGTTCACCCCTCCACTTT.

The chain is built from TRBV27 and TRBJ2-7, with 11 bases that match TRBD2. Germline-derived CDR1 and CDR2 are MNHEY and SMNVEV (reference sequence). This CDR3 spans 15 amino acids. The ends lost 5 bases at V and 9 bases at J; junction bases unmatched: 12. The chain's CDR3 is CASSTTGTSGEGQYF. The CDR3 DNA follows: TGTGCCAGCAGTACGACCGGGACTAGCGGCGAAGGGCAGTACTTC.

The rearrangement uses TRBV5-1 and TRBJ1-1; D is ambiguous. The CDR3 runs 17 residues. Trimming removed 4 bases from V and 6 bases from J, with 25 bases in between. Germline V gene lookup returns CDR1 SGHRS and CDR2 YFSETQ. CDR3 sequence reads: CASSLEGEASKRSEAFF. The DNA for the CDR3 is TGCGCCAGCAGCCTCGAAGGCGAAGCCAGTAAGAGGTCTGAAGCTTTCTTT. Variable domain in full (rest from reference TRBV5-1 and TRBJ1-1): KAGVTQTPRYLIKTRGQQVTLSCSPISGHRSVSWYQQTPGQGLQFLFEYFSETQRNKGNFPGRFSGRQFSNSRSEMNVSTLELGDSALYLCASSLEGEASKRSEAFFGQGTRLTVV.

V is TRBV19 and J is TRBJ1-1; unclear D gene. Germline lookup yields CDR1 LNHDA and CDR2 SQIVND (reference sequence). V lost 3 bases and J 1 base, leaving 6 bases between the germline ends. This CDR3 comprises 13 residues. CDR3 residues: CASSIPGNTEAFF. CDR3 nucleotide sequence: TGTGCCAGTAGTATTCCAGGGAACACTGAAGCTTTCTTT.

This clone was detected a few times. V is TRBV18 and J is TRBJ2-7; 9 nucleotides line up with TRBD1. J was trimmed by 5 bases and V by 6 bases; bases with no gene match: 11. The CDR3 runs 15 residues. Germline-derived CDR1 and CDR2 are KGHSH and LQKENI. DNA for the CDR3: TGTGCCAGCTCCGAGTTTTGGACAGGGGACAACGAGCAGTACTTC. It encodes CASSEFWTGDNEQYF.

This chain connects TRBV11-2 to TRBJ2-1; 11 bases fit TRBD2. Germline loops: CDR1 SGHAT, CDR2 FQNNGV. The CDR3 extends over 16 amino acids. Losses at the gene ends were 6 bases for V and 7 bases for J; bases not matched to a gene: 11. CDR3 amino acids: CASRPIAGGPENEQFF. The CDR3 DNA is TGTGCCAGCAGGCCAATAGCGGGAGGGCCTGAGAATGAGCAGTTCTTC.

This clone was counted a single time. The chain joins TRBV7-8 to TRBJ2-5; 8 bases fit TRBD2. The germline V gene encodes CDR1 SGHVS and CDR2 FQNEAQ. V dropped 5 bases and J dropped 3; count of bases not matched to a gene: 2. CDR3 length equals 13 residues. The CDR3 reads CASSPGREETQYF. The DNA for the CDR3 is TGTGCCAGCAGCCCCGGGAGGGAAGAGACCCAGTACTTC.

The chain has TRBV27 and TRBJ2-2, with D perhaps matching TRBD2 (7 bases). Germline CDR1 and CDR2: MNHEY and SMNVEV (reference sequence). V lost 7 bases, J lost 3 bases, and 30 bases lay in between. This CDR3 has 20 amino acids. This CDR3 is CASTLTLVLTGGKHTGELFF. The CDR3, as DNA: TGTGCCAGCACCCTTACCCTGGTCTTGACGGGGGGCAAGCACACCGGGGAGCTGTTTTTT.

This chain links TRBV28 with TRBJ1-3, with D possibly being TRBD1 (5 bases). V lost 6 bases and J 0 bases, leaving 15 bases between the germline ends. The germline V gene has CDR1 MDHEN and CDR2 SYDVKM. CDR3 length equals 16 residues. CDR3 in DNA: TGTGCCAGCAGCCGAGGTGACAGAGACTCTGGAAACACCATATATTTT. Translation: CASSRGDRDSGNTIYF.

This chain joins TRBV19 and TRBJ2-1; D remains ambiguous. This CDR3 comprises 13 residues. Germline V gene lookup returns CDR1 LNHDA and CDR2 SQIVND (reference sequence). V gave up 7 bases and J gave up 3 bases, with 10 bases separating them. The CDR3 DNA follows: TGTGCCAGTAACCACAATTACTACAATGAGCAGTTCTTC. It is translated as CASNHNYYNEQFF.

A single count supports this clone. This sequence joins TRBV5-1 and TRBJ1-1; maybe TRBD1 (5 bases). Looked up from germline, CDR1 is SGHRS and CDR2 is YFSETQ. CDR3 length equals 15 residues. Trimming pared 1 base from V and 0 bases from J, leaving 10 bases between. CDR3 sequence: CASSLLDIMNTEAFF. The CDR3 nucleotides are TGCGCCAGCAGCTTGTTGGACATCATGAACACTGAAGCTTTCTTT.

The chain links TRBV4-2 to TRBJ1-2; 7 bases are shared with TRBD1. The CDR3 loop spans 18 amino acids. Germline V gene data show CDR1 as LGHNA and CDR2 as YNFKEQ. The junction had 20 bases not matched to a gene; V was cut back by 3 bases and J by 7 bases. The CDR3 here is CASSHTSGDSRAYGGYTF. CDR3 DNA: TGTGCCAGCAGCCACACCTCTGGGGACAGCCGGGCCTATGGTGGCTACACCTTC.

This clone came up once. This sequence joins TRBV2 and TRBJ1-4; 9 bases fit TRBD1. This CDR3 is built from 14 residues. CDR1 and CDR2 (germline): SNHLY, FYNNEI. With V trimmed by 6 bases and J by 11 bases, 10 bases remained unmatched. The CDR3 here is CASRDPGTGPKLFF. Here the CDR3 DNA reads TGTGCCAGCAGGGACCCGGGGACAGGGCCCAAACTGTTTTTT.

This rearrangement joins TRBV18 to TRBJ1-1; 7 nucleotides match TRBD1. Germline V CDR1 and CDR2: KGHSH, LQKENI. V lost 2 bases and J lost 5; bases outside the gene matches: 11. This CDR3 contains 16 residues. CDR3 residues: CASSPDRASVQTEAFF. In DNA, the CDR3 is TGTGCCAGCTCACCAGACAGGGCGTCGGTTCAGACTGAAGCTTTCTTT.

CDR3 residues: CASSRTENTEAFF. DNA for the CDR3: TGTGCCAGTAGCCGAACAGAGAACACTGAAGCTTTCTTT. The V and J genes are TRBV19 and TRBJ1-1; D remains ambiguous. The V and J ends lost 6 bases and 1 base respectively, with 9 bases between them. Germline V gene lookup returns CDR1 LNHDA and CDR2 SQIVND (reference sequence). The length of the CDR3 is 13 residues.

The V call is TRBV5-6, the J call TRBJ2-5; 7 nucleotides line up with TRBD1. Germline V CDR1 and CDR2: SGHDT, YYEEEE. V lost 2 bases, J lost 3 bases, and 1 base stayed unmatched. CDR3 length: 13 residues. DNA of the CDR3: TGTGCCAGCAGCTTTACAGGGGAAGAGACCCAGTACTTC. It yields the protein CASSFTGEETQYF. The full variable domain, in which reference TRBV5-6 and TRBJ2-5 provide the parts outside the CDR3, is DAGVTQSPTHLIKTRGQQVTLRCSPKSGHDTVSWYQQALGQGPQFIFQYYEEEERQRGNFPDRFSGHQFPNYSSELNVNALLLGDSALYLCASSFTGEETQYFGPGTRLLVL.

This chain joins TRBV19 and TRBJ2-1, with 8 bases fitting TRBD2. The CDR3 loop spans 16 amino acids. Germline V gene sequence: CDR1 LNHDA, CDR2 SQIVND (reference sequence). Trimming at V came to 2 bases and at J to 2 bases, leaving 5 bases not matched to a gene. CDR3 nucleotides: TGTGCCAGTAGTATAACTAGCGGAAGAGCCTACAATGAGCAGTTCTTC. It encodes CASSITSGRAYNEQFF.

The chain employs TRBV19 and TRBJ2-1; 9 nucleotides align to TRBD2. Trimming cost V 7 bases and J 8 bases; bases outside gene matches: 6. The CDR3 spans 13 residues. From germline, CDR1 is LNHDA and CDR2 SQIVND (reference sequence). As DNA, the CDR3 is TGTGCCAGTATGGCTAGCGGGGTCCATGAGCAGTTCTTC. It translates to CASMASGVHEQFF.

V gene TRBV5-4 combines with J gene TRBJ1-2; 11 positions match TRBD1. The CDR3 has 15 residues. V trimming: 4 bases; J trimming: 1 base; junction bases outside the gene matches: 3. CDR1 is SGHNT, CDR2 YYREEE, per germline (reference sequence). CDR3 in amino acids: CASSPGQGDNYGYTF. The CDR3 coding sequence is TGTGCCAGCAGCCCGGGACAGGGGGATAACTATGGCTACACCTTC.

This chain links TRBV5-1 with TRBJ2-7; maybe TRBD1 (6 bases). Trimming removed 6 bases from V and 1 base from J, with 14 bases in between. CDR3 length equals 14 residues. Germline CDR1 is SGHRS and CDR2 is YFSETQ. The CDR3 sequence is CASTDRYGSYEQYF. CDR3 nucleotide sequence: TGCGCCAGCACAGACAGGTATGGATCCTACGAGCAGTACTTC.

The gene calls are TRBV23-1 and TRBJ1-3, with 10 bases identical to TRBD1. TRBV23-1 counts as an open reading frame of uncertain function. Losses at the gene ends were 5 bases for V and 9 bases for J; bases not matched to a gene: 4. The CDR3 is 13 amino acids. CDR3 DNA: TGCGCCAGCAGTAAAGACAGGGGGCCCACCATATATTTT. Its translation: CASSKDRGPTIYF.